The clone carrying this T cell receptor beta chain was observed many times. TCRdb ran MiXCR on the reads and lists one entry per CDR3 protein. This table has some 220,000 distinct CDR3 sequences, under 30% appearing once. This specimen belongs to a study of kidney transplant recipient with SARS-CoV-2 infection. Per germline, CDR1 SEHNR and CDR2 FQNEAQ (reference sequence). CDR3 length: 17 residues. Deletions cut 3 bases from V and 4 bases from J, with 21 bases between. Specimen: a blood sample, collected at baseline and on day 111 from a kidney transplant recipient. This chain links TRBV7-9 with TRBJ1-2; no reliable D call. The sequence derives from a male patient in his 30s who had COVID-19 and was a kidney transplant recipient. The graft donor may have contributed some T cells. DNA of the CDR3: TGTGCCAGCAGCTTGTGTCAATACCATGGAAAGACCTATGGCTACACCTTC. Its translation: CASSLCQYHGKTYGYTF.